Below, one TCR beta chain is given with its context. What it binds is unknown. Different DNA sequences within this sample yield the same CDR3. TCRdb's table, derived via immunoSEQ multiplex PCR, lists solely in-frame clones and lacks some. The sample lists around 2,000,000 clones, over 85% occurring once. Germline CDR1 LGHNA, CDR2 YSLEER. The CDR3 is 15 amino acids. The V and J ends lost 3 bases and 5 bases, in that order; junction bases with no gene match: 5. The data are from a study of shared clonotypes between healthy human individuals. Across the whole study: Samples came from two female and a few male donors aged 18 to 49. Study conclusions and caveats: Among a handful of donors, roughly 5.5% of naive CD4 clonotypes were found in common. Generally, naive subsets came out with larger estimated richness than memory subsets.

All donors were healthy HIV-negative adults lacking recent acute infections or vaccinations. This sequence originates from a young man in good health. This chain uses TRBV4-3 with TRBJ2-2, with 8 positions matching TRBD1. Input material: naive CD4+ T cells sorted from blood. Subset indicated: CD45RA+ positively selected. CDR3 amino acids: CASSQGTGGTGELFF. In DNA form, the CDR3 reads TGCGCCAGCAGCCAGGGGACAGGCGGGACCGGGGAGCTGTTTTTT.